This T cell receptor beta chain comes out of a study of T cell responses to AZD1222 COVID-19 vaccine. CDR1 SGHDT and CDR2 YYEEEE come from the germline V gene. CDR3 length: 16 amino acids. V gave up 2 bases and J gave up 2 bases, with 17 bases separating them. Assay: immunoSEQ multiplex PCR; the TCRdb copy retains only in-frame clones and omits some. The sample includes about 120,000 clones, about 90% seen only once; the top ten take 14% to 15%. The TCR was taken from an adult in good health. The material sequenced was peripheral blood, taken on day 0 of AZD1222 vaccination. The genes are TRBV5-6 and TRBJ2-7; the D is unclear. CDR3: CASSLKVDRYTYEQYF. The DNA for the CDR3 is TGTGCCAGCAGCTTAAAAGTGGATCGATATACCTACGAGCAGTACTTC.